Below, 21 T cell receptor beta chains from the same sample are listed, as sequenced in a study of blood T cell repertoires in COVID-19. Using immunoSEQ multiplex PCR, the repertoire was profiled, and TCRdb retains in-frame clones only, with some absent. The repertoire consists of over 200,000 clones, with approximately 90% occurring once and the leading ten covering 0.8% to 1%. Sequencing was done on a sample of peripheral blood. The receptor source for this set is a man aged 55 to 70 with COVID-19, enrolled during active disease.

The chain couples TRBV30 to TRBJ2-7, with 8 nucleotides matching TRBD2. The junction had 7 bases not matched to a gene; V was cut back by 0 bases and J by 0 bases. Per the germline V gene, CDR1 is GTSNPN and CDR2 is SVGIG (reference sequence). The CDR3 is made up of 16 amino acids. The CDR3 is CAWSVHRGRLSYEQYF. The CDR3 nucleotides are TGTGCCTGGAGTGTACACCGCGGGAGGCTCTCCTACGAGCAGTACTTC.

The chain employs TRBV29-1 and TRBJ2-1; 13 nucleotides agree with TRBD2. Germline V lookup: CDR1 SQVTM, CDR2 ANQGSEA. The junction had 16 bases not matched to a gene; V was cut back by 8 bases and J by 12 bases. The CDR3 length is 15 residues. The CDR3 sequence: CSTSGTSGVVGGQFF. The CDR3 nucleotides are TGCAGCACATCCGGGACTAGCGGGGTCGTCGGCGGGCAGTTCTTC.

The chain joins TRBV10-3 to TRBJ1-1, with 9 positions matching TRBD1. This CDR3 spans 14 amino acids. V dropped 6 bases and J dropped 4; count of bases not matched to a gene: 6. CDR1 ENHRY and CDR2 SYGVKD come from the germline V gene. This CDR3 reads CAISADRGATEAFF. CDR3 nucleotides: TGTGCCATCAGCGCGGACAGGGGTGCCACTGAAGCTTTCTTT.

The chain carries TRBV6-5 and TRBJ1-1; D perhaps matches TRBD1 (5 bases). V was clipped by 4 bases and J by 3 bases, with 12 bases between them. Germline V gene sequence: CDR1 MNHEY, CDR2 SVGAGI. This CDR3 has 14 residues. The DNA of the CDR3 is TGTGCCAGCAGTTTAAGGGGTGGGGACACTGAAGCTTTCTTT. As protein: CASSLRGGDTEAFF.

The gene calls are TRBV29-1 and TRBJ2-7, with D perhaps TRBD2 (6 bases). Trimming pared 3 bases from V and 0 bases from J, leaving 12 bases between. This CDR3 is 14 amino acids long. The V gene's germline CDR1 is SQVTM and CDR2 ANQGSEA. CDR3 DNA sequence: TGCAGCGTTGACGGTAGCGGTAGCTCCTACGAGCAGTACTTC. Its translation: CSVDGSGSSYEQYF.

The chain carries TRBV7-3 and TRBJ2-7; 8 bases fit TRBD2. The CDR3 is 17 amino acids. The trim removed 1 base at V and 1 base at J, leaving 9 bases unmatched. Germline V lookup: CDR1 SGHTA, CDR2 FQGTGA. Here the CDR3 DNA reads TGTGCCAGCAGCTTAAGGAGCTCTAGCGGGCGTTCCTACGAGCAGTACTTC. It encodes CASSLRSSSGRSYEQYF.

J is TRBJ2-1 and V is TRBV19, with D perhaps TRBD2 (5 bases). Germline CDR1 reads LNHDA; CDR2 reads SQIVND (reference sequence). V lost 3 bases to trimming and J lost 15 bases, with 27 bases between them. The CDR3 is 16 amino acids. CDR3 residues: CASSIGQGLGGRDPFF. CDR3 nucleotide sequence: TGTGCCAGTAGTATTGGGCAAGGACTGGGCGGTCGAGATCCGTTCTTC. Complete variable domain (other parts from reference TRBV19 and TRBJ2-1): DGGITQSPKYLFRKEGQNVTLSCEQNLNHDAMYWYRQDPGQGLRLIYYSQIVNDFQKGDIAEGYSVSREKKESFPLTVTSAQKNPTAFYLCASSIGQGLGGRDPFFGPGTRLTVL.

The chain has TRBV24-1 and TRBJ1-1; no clear D gene. Germline loops: CDR1 KGHDR, CDR2 SFDVKD. V was trimmed by 4 bases and J by 1 base, leaving 9 bases between them. The CDR3 has 14 residues. The CDR3 bases are TGTGCCACCAGTGAGGGCCGGTCGAACACTGAAGCTTTCTTT. Residues: CATSEGRSNTEAFF.

The chain uses TRBV4-1 and TRBJ1-5, with TRBD1 matching 7 bases. V lost 0 bases, J lost 3 bases, and 8 bases stayed unmatched. This CDR3 comprises 17 residues. The germline CDR1 and CDR2 sequences are MGHRA and YSYEKL. CDR3 sequence reads: CASSQDSTGRNNQPQHF. CDR3 sequence (DNA): TGCGCCAGCAGCCAAGATTCGACAGGGAGAAACAATCAGCCCCAGCATTTT.

The chain joins TRBV19 to TRBJ1-1; D not resolved. This CDR3 has 14 amino acids. The V end was cut by 0 bases, the J end by 5 bases, with 10 bases between. CDR1 and CDR2 (germline): LNHDA, SQIVND (reference sequence). In nucleotides, the CDR3 is TGTGCCAGTAGTATAGACGGGGTGAGGACTGAAGCTTTCTTT. It encodes CASSIDGVRTEAFF. The variable domain in full, completed from reference TRBV19 and TRBJ1-1, reads DGGITQSPKYLFRKEGQNVTLSCEQNLNHDAMYWYRQDPGQGLRLIYYSQIVNDFQKGDIAEGYSVSREKKESFPLTVTSAQKNPTAFYLCASSIDGVRTEAFFGQGTRLTVV.

The V call is TRBV5-6, the J call TRBJ1-4, with D perhaps TRBD1 (5 bases). V lost 4 bases to trimming and J lost 7 bases, with 17 bases between them. This CDR3 spans 15 amino acids. Germline CDR1 and CDR2: SGHDT and YYEEEE. The DNA of the CDR3 is TGTGCCAGCAGCGGGAGGGGTGCAGGAGTTGAAAAACTGTTTTTT. It codes for CASSGRGAGVEKLFF.

The chain uses TRBV9 and TRBJ2-3, with D tentatively TRBD2 (6 bases). Germline assignment: CDR1 SGDLS and CDR2 YYNGEE. The CDR3 is 16 amino acids. V lost 0 bases, J lost 3 bases, and 14 bases lay in between. Written as DNA, the CDR3 is TGTGCCAGCAGCGTAGCTACGTGGGGGGTGACAGATACGCAGTATTTT. This translates into CASSVATWGVTDTQYF.

V gene TRBV4-1 combines with J gene TRBJ2-7, with 7 bases aligning to TRBD1. The V and J ends lost 2 bases and 1 base, in that order; junction bases with no gene match: 14. CDR3 length: 18 residues. Germline CDR1 reads MGHRA; CDR2 reads YSYEKL. The CDR3 sequence: CASSQHWAIRDSSYEQYF. CDR3 in DNA: TGCGCCAGCAGCCAACACTGGGCGATCCGGGACAGTTCCTACGAGCAGTACTTC.

This chain uses TRBV27 with TRBJ2-7; D is perhaps TRBD1 (6 bases). CDR3 length: 13 residues. Germline CDR1 MNHEY, CDR2 SMNVEV (reference sequence). Trimming cost V 1 base and J 11 bases, with 15 bases left between them. The CDR3 nucleotides read TGTGCCAGCAGTTTATTAGGGCAGGGGTTCGAGTACTTC. Translation gives CASSLLGQGFEYF.

This clone has a single count. The V call is TRBV12-3 or TRBV12-4, the J call TRBJ1-3; D is uncertain. The CDR3 is made up of 13 amino acids. Trimming stripped 6 bases from V and 3 bases from J, with 9 bases between. CDR3 protein: CASSKTDGNTIYF. The CDR3 bases are TGTGCCAGCAGCAAAACAGATGGAAACACCATATATTTT.

About this clone itself: One junction end does not reproduce the germline sequence, and a read error may be involved. The chain recombines TRBV28 with TRBJ2-7; 9 nucleotides agree with TRBD1. Germline V gene lookup returns CDR1 MDHEN and CDR2 SYDVKM. The CDR3 extends over 13 amino acids. Written as DNA, the CDR3 is TGTGCCAGCAGTGTCACCGGGACAGGGCGCCAAGACTTC. This gives the protein CASSVTGTGRQDF. The variable domain in full, completed from reference TRBV28 and TRBJ2-7, reads DVKVTQSSRYLVKRTGEKVFLECVQDMDHENMFWYRQDPGLGLRLIYFSYDVKMKEKGDIPEGYSVSREKKERFSLILESASTNQTSMYLCASSVTGTGRQDFGPGTRLTVT.

This chain joins TRBV7-9 and TRBJ1-1; no firm D call. Trimming stripped 4 bases from V and 11 bases from J, with 11 bases between. Per germline, CDR1 SEHNR and CDR2 FQNEAQ (reference sequence). The CDR3 spans 11 residues. Written as DNA, the CDR3 is TGTGCCAGCAGCTCCAGGTTTGGGGCTTTCTTT. This encodes CASSSRFGAFF.

The rearrangement uses TRBV2 and TRBJ2-1, with TRBD2 matching 7 bases. Germline V gene sequence: CDR1 SNHLY, CDR2 FYNNEI. The junction had 3 bases not matched to a gene; V was cut back by 1 base and J by 3 bases. This CDR3 has 15 residues. The CDR3 DNA follows: TGTGCCAGCAGTGAAGGACTAGCTCTCTACAATGAGCAGTTCTTC. Amino acids: CASSEGLALYNEQFF.

This chain connects TRBV19 to TRBJ1-2, with D unclear. The germline V gene has CDR1 LNHDA and CDR2 SQIVND (reference sequence). Trimming took 7 bases from V and 2 from J, leaving 17 bases between them. The CDR3 extends over 15 amino acids. As DNA, the CDR3 is TGTGCCAGTATCCGGGAGGCAGGCCTAAACTATGGCTACACCTTC. This codes for CASIREAGLNYGYTF.

This sequence joins TRBV5-5 and TRBJ1-5, with a possible D match to TRBD1 (6 bases). The V gene's germline CDR1 is SGHKS and CDR2 YYEKEE (reference sequence). Trimming removed 1 base from V and 2 bases from J, with 13 bases in between. The CDR3 spans 16 residues. DNA of the CDR3: TGTGCCAGCAGCTTGATAGTAGCAGGGGGCAATCAGCCCCAGCATTTT. This sequence encodes CASSLIVAGGNQPQHF.

The chain employs TRBV27 and TRBJ2-7; TRBD1 might be the D (5 bases). Trimming removed 6 bases from V and 2 bases from J, with 17 bases in between. This CDR3 has 15 residues. In germline, CDR1 is MNHEY, CDR2 SMNVEV (reference sequence). The CDR3 region has the DNA TGTGCCAGCAGCAAAGGGGCCAGGACGCCCTACGAGCAGTACTTC. It is translated as CASSKGARTPYEQYF.